Below, one T cell receptor (beta chain) is given with its context. CD45RO-negative CD8 cells positively selected for CCR7 made up the naive population, which excluded terminally differentiated effector memory CD45RA+ cells. The data were obtained in a study of shared clonotypes between healthy human individuals. The J segment lost 3 bases and the V segment lost 5 bases, leaving 8 bases of the junction unmatched. The CDR3 is 15 amino acids. Germline CDR1 is MNHEY and CDR2 is SMNVEV (reference sequence). Sequencing was performed with immunoSEQ multiplex PCR; in TCRdb, only in-frame clones are kept and a portion is missing. Among roughly 1,800,000 clones, approximately 95% were seen once, and the ten largest hold 1.2%.

The rearrangement uses TRBV27 and TRBJ2-7; TRBD1 agrees at 9 bases. The sequence derives from a man aged 18-30 years in good health. The sample was naive CD8+ T cells sorted from blood. CDR3 DNA sequence: TGTGCCAGCAGTGCACAGGGGGCTTGGGGCTACGAGCAGTACTTC. Translating gives CASSAQGAWGYEQYF.